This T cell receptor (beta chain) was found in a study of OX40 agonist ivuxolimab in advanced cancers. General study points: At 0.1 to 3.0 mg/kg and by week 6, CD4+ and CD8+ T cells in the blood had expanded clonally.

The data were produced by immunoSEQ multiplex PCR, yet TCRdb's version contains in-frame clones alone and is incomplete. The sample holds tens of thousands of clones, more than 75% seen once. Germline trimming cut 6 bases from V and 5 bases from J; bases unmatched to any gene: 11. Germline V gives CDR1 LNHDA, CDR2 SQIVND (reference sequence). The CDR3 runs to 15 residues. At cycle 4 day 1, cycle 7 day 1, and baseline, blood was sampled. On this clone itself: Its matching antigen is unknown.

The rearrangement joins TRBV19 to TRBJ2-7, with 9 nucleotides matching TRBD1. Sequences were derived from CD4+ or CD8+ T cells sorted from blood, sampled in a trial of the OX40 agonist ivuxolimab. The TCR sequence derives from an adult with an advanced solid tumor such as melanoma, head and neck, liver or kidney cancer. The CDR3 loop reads CASSPQRTGANEQYF. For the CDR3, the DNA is TGTGCCAGTAGCCCCCAGAGGACAGGGGCGAACGAGCAGTACTTC. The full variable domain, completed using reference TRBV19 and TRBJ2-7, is DGGITQSPKYLFRKEGQNVTLSCEQNLNHDAMYWYRQDPGQGLRLIYYSQIVNDFQKGDIAEGYSVSREKKESFPLTVTSAQKNPTAFYLCASSPQRTGANEQYFGPGTRLTVT.